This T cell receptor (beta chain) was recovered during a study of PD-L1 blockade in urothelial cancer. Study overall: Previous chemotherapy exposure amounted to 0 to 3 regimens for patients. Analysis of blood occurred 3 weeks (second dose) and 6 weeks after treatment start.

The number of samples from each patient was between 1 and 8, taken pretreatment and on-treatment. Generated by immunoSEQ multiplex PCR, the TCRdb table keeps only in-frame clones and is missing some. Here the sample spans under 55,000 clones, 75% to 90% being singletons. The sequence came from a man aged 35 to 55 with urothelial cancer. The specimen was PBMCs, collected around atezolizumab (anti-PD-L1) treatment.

The CDR3 DNA reads TGTGCCAGCAGCCTACTACCAGATAGCCAACGTTTCTTC. It is translated as CASSLLPDSQRFF. The V and J genes are TRBV7-3 and TRBJ2-1; no clear D. Between the trimmed V and J ends, which lost 5 bases and 16 bases, there was a span of 21 bases. Looked up from germline, CDR1 is SGHTA and CDR2 is FQGTGA. This CDR3 is 13 amino acids long.